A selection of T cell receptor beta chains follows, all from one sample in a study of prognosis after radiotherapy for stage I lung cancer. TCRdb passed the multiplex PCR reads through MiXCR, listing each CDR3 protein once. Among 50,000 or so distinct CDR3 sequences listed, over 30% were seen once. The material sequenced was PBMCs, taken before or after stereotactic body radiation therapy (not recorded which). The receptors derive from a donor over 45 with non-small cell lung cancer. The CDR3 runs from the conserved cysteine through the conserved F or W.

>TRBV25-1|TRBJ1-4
CASSEPGVGEKLFF
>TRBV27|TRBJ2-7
CASSYRQGTYEQYF
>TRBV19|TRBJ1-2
CASSPPGTGVYAGYTF
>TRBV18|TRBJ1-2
CASSPPTGQRGYTF
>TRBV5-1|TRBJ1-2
CASRCTASYGYTF
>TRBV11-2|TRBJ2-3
CASSLNSRSGDTQYF
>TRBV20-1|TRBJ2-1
CSVPSVGGVSYNEQFF
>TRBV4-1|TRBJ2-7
CVSSQRVDGAFGQYF
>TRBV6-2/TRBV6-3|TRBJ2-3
CASSYSNRRTDTQYF
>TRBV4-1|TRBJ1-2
CASSQDLRYSYTF
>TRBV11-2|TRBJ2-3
CASSLLSAVSTDTQYF
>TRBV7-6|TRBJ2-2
CASSPPEAGELFF
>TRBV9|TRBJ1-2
CASSTLGQGAYGYTF
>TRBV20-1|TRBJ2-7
CSAFSFVGRAYEQYF
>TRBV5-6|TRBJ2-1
CASSLLGSGSVRAEQFF
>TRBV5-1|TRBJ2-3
CASSRDLGTDTQYF
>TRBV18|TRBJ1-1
CASSSRQGGMSTEAFF
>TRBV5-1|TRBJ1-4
CASRPRDRVHEKLFF
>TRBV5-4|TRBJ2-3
CASSVRDGTDTQYF
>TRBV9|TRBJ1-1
CASSVPVGHAAEAFF
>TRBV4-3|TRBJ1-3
CASSPLSGNTIYF
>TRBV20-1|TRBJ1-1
CSARLDRGTAFF
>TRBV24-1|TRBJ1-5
CATSDPGAFNQPQHF
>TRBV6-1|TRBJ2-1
CASGGTSGLRNEQFF
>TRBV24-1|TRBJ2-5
CATSDLETQYF
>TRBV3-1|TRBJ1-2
CASSQINLGYTF
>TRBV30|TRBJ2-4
CAWSYGGSTDIQYF